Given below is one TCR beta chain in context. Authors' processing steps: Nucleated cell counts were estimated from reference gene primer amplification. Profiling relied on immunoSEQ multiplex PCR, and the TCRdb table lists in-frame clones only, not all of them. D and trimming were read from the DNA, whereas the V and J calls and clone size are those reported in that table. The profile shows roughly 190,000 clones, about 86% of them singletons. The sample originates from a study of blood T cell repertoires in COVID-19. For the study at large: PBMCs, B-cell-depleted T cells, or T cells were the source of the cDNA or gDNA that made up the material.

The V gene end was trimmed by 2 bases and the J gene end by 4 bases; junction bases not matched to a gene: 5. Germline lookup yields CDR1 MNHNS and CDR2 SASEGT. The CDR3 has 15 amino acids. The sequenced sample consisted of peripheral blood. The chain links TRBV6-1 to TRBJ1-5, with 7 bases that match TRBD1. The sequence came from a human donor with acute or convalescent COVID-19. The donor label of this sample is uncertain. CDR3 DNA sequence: TGTGCCAGCAGTGAAAATGGCAGGGGGAATCAGCCCCAGCATTTT. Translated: CASSENGRGNQPQHF.